The next 3 T cell receptor beta chains were all read from a single sample in a study of T cell responses to AZD1222 COVID-19 vaccine. TCRdb's table, derived via immunoSEQ multiplex PCR, lists solely in-frame clones and lacks some. The sample shows roughly 120,000 clones, about nine tenths of them seen only once. Sequencing used peripheral blood, obtained on day 0 of MenACWY control vaccination. These receptor sequences come from an adult in good health.

The chain has TRBV5-1 and TRBJ2-1; D is ambiguous. Germline V gives CDR1 SGHRS, CDR2 YFSETQ. The CDR3 spans 11 residues. Trimming took off 2 bases at V and 8 bases at J, with 5 bases between the two ends. The CDR3 region has the DNA TGCGCCAGCAGCTTAAGCGATGAGCAGTTCTTC. Encoded protein: CASSLSDEQFF.

The rearrangement uses TRBV19 and TRBJ2-5; D is undetermined. The CDR3 spans 13 residues. Trimming took off 5 bases at V and 4 bases at J, with 11 bases between the two ends. CDR1 and CDR2 (germline): LNHDA, SQIVND (reference sequence). The CDR3 spells CASSGRTRETQYF. Here the CDR3 DNA reads TGTGCCAGTAGTGGACGGACGAGAGAGACCCAGTACTTC.

In this sample, this clone turned up a few times. The chain joins TRBV21-1 to TRBJ2-7; the DNA was not compared with TRBD2, the D call given in the table. TRBV21-1 is tagged as a pseudogene. CDR3 length: 19 residues. The CDR3 sequence: CASTDLNGTSGGRSYEQYF. The CDR3, as DNA: TGTGCCAGCACCGACCTCAACGGGACTAGCGGGGGTCGTTCCTACGAGCAGTACTTC.